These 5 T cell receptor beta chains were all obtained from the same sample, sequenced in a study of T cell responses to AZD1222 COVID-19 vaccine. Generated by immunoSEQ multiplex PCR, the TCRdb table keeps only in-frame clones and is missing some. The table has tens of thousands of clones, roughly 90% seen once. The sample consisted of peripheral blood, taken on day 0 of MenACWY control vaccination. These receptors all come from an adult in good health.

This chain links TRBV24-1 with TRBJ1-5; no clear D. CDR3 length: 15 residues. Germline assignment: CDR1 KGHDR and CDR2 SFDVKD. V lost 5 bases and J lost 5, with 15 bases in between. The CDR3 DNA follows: TGTGCCACCAGTGCTACAGCAGGAGGTGATCAGCCCCAGCATTTT. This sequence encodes CATSATAGGDQPQHF.

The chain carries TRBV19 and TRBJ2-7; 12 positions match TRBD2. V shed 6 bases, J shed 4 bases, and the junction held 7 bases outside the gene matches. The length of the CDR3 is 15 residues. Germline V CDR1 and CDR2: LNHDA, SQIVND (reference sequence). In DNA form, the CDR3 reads TGTGCCAGTAGGAGACTAGCGGGAGATGCTTACGAGCAGTACTTC. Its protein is CASRRLAGDAYEQYF.

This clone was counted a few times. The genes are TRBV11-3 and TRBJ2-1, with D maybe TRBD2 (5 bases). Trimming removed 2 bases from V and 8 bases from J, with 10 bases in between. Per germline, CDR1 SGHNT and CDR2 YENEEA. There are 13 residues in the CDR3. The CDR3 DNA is TGTGCCAGCAGCTTATTATGGGGAGATGAGCAGTTCTTC. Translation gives CASSLLWGDEQFF.

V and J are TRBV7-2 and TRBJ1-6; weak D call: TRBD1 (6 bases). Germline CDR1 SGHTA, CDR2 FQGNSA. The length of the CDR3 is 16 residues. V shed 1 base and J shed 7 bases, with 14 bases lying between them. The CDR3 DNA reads TGTGCCAGCAGCTTAGTTCGGACAGTCGGCAATTCACCCCTCCACTTT. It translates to CASSLVRTVGNSPLHF.

The CDR3 nucleotides are TGTGCCTGGAGTGTACGTGGAGGGTCCGGGGAGCTGTTTTTT. This sequence encodes CAWSVRGGSGELFF. The chain recombines TRBV30 with TRBJ2-2; maybe TRBD2 (6 bases). The germline V and J ends were trimmed by 0 bases and 6 bases, with 11 bases remaining between them. CDR1 is GTSNPN and CDR2 is SVGIG in the germline V gene (reference sequence). This CDR3 has 14 residues.